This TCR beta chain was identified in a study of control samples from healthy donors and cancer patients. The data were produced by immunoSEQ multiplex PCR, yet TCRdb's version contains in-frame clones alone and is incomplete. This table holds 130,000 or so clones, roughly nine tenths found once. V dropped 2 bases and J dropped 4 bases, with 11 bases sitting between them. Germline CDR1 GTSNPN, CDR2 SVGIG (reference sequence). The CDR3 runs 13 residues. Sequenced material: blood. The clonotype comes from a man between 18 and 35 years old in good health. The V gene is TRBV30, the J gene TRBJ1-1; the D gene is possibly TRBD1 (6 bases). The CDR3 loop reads CAWSTQGSTEAFF. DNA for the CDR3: TGTGCCTGGAGTACGCAGGGGAGCACTGAAGCTTTCTTT.